This T cell receptor (beta chain) was sequenced for a study of vaccination and CD4 T cells after COVID-19. As for the study in general: Ranging from 14 to 241, the interval between dose two and post-vaccine sampling had a median of 72 days. Overlapping peptides of the spike proteins of SARS-CoV-2, HCoV-NL63, HCoV-OC43 and HCoV-229E were used for cell stimulation.

The study, taken as a whole, reports: For SARS-CoV-2-reactive clonotypes, the median went from approximately 21 to 40, a nonsignificant increase.

Time point in this sample: late sampling 161 to 241 days after vaccination in three convalescent patients. Treatment meaning: roughly ten-day PBMC culture with coronavirus spike peptide pools or control peptides (ViraFEST assay). ViraFEST used peptide pools to expand antigen-specific T cells before TCR sequencing. This CDR3 has 13 amino acids. Germline CDR1 MRHNA, CDR2 SNTAGT. V lost 4 bases and J 9 bases, leaving 10 bases between the germline ends. At the Johns Hopkins FTIC core, DNA taken from cultured CD4+ T cells was sequenced by way of the Oncomine TCR Beta short-read assay. MiXCR, applied by TCRdb to the PCR reads, yields one record per CDR3 protein. The profile shows 20,000 or so distinct CDR3 sequences, 40% to 50% of them singletons. For this clonotype: What it binds is not known.

V is TRBV6-4 and J is TRBJ2-6; D remains unclear. The origin of this receptor is a human donor who had recovered from COVID-19. The sequencing here drew on CD4+ T cells from blood, cultured in vitro, taken about 7 months after SARS-CoV-2 vaccination. This chain's CDR3 is CASSASVGNVLTF. For the CDR3, the DNA is TGTGCCAGCAGTGCCAGTGTTGGCAACGTCCTGACTTTC.